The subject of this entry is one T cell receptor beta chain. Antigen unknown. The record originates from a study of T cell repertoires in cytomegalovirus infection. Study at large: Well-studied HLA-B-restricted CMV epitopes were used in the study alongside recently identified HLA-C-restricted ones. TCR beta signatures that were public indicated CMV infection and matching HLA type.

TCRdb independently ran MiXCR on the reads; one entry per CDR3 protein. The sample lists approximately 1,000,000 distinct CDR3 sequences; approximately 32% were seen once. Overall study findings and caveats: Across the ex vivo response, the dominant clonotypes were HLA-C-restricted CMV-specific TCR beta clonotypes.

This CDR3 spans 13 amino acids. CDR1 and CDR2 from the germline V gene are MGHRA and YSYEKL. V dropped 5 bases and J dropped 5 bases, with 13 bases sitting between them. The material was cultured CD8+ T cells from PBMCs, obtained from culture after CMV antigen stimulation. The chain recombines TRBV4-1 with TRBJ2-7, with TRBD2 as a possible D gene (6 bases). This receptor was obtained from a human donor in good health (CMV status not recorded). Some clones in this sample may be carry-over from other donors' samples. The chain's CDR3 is CASSLRGGDEQYF. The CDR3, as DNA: TGCGCCAGCAGCTTGCGGGGAGGCGACGAGCAGTACTTC.